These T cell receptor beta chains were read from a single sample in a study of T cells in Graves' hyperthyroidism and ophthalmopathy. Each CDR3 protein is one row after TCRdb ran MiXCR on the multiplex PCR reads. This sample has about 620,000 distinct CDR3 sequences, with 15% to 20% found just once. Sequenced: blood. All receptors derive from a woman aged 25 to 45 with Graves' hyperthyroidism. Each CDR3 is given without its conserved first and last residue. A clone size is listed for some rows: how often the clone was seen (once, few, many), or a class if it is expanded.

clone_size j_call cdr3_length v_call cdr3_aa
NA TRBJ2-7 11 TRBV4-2 ASSHAGAYEQY
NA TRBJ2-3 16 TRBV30 AWSVPVRWQGHTDTQY
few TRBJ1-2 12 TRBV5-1 AGKRLTGQYGYT
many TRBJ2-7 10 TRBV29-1 SVEGVNYEQY
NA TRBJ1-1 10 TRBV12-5 ASGLGRTEAF
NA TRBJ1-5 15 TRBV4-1 ASSQAGQGAGNQPQH
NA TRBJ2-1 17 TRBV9 ASSVRRGELAETYNEQF
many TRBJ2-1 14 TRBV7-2 ASIPVVAGGLNEQF
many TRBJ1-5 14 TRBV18 ASSPRPGTENQPQH
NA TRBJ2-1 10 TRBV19 ASASGYNEQF
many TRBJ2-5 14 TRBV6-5 ASSYSSRASQETQY
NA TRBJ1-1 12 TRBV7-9 ASSEKGRNTEAF
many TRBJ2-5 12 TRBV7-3 ASSGGSLEETQY
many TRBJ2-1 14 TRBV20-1 SARPLAGGTYNEQF
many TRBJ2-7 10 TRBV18 ASSRDHDEQY
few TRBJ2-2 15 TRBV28 ASSQPGRLVRTGELF
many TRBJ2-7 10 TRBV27 ASSSTDREQY
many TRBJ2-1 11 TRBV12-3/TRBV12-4 ASSFPLGDSPF
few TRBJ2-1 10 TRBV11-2 ASSLGSREQF
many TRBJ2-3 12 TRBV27 ASSLSTGSDTQY
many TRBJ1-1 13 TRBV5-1 ASSLGAESNTEAF
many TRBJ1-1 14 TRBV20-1 SASSRRLLLNTEAF
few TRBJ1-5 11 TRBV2 ASSGQGPQPQH
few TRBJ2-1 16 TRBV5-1 ASSLLAGGPTNYNEQF
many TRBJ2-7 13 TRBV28 ASSLAEQGGYEQY
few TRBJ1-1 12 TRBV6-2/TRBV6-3 ASRKGLENTEAF
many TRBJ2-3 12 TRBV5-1 ASNRGQSTDTQY
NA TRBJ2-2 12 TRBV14 ASSLSFNTGELF
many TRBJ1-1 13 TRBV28 ASSPRQELNTEAF
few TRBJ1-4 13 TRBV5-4 ASSLGRATNEKLF
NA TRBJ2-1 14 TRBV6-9 ASSYHRGVAANEQF
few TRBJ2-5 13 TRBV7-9 ASSLKREGGETQY
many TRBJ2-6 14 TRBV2 ASSEARGPGANVLT
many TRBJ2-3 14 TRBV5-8 ASSLTSGGNTDTQY
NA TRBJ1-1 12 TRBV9 ASSPRGFGTEAF
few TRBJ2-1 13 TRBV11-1 ASSSLAGVVNEQF
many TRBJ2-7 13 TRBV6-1 ASSEKQGSLYEQY
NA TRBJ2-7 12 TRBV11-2 ASSFGQSAYEQY
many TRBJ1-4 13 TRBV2 ASAKDEATNEKLF
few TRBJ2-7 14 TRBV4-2 ASSQDGAVASYEQY